The entry below describes one T cell receptor (beta chain). Before thyroid surgery, none of the patients had received any treatment. In the study's own analysis: The study built a papillary thyroid cancer distant-metastasis classifier from CDR3 differences across clinicopathological groups. Using MiXCR, TCRdb re-called clones from the PCR reads. V and J calls and clone size were set by TCRdb, not the authors. The table lists some 18,000 clones, over 20% of them singletons, with over 9.5% in the top ten. The sample is drawn from a study of metastatic and nonmetastatic thyroid tumors. Study information: The study looked at repertoires side by side in blood and in tumor or nodule tissue from malignant and benign thyroid patients.

The clonotype originates from a male donor with papillary thyroid cancer or a benign thyroid nodule (not recorded which). Some clones in this sample may be carry-over from other donors' samples. Sequenced input: tumor tissue.

CDR3 protein: CASSSAGGPDTQYF. CDR3 DNA sequence: TGTGCCAGCAGCTCCGCTGGGGGACCAGATACGCAGTATTTT. The rearrangement uses TRBV7-3 and TRBJ2-3; D possibly matches TRBD1 or TRBD2 (5 bases each). The CDR3 consists of 14 residues. The ends were cut back, 4 bases at V and 4 bases at J, with 12 bases in the middle. The germline gives CDR1 SGHTA, CDR2 FQGTGA.